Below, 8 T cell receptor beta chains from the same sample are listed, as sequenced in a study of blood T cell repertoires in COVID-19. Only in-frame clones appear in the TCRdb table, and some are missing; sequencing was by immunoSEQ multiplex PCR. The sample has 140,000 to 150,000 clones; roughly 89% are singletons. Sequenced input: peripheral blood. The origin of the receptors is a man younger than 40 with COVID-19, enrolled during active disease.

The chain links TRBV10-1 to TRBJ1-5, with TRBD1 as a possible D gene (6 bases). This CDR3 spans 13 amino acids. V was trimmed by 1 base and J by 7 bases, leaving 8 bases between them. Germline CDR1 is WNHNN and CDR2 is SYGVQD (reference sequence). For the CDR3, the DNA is TGCGCCAGCAGTGAGTTTGGGGGCCAGCCCCAGCATTTT. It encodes CASSEFGGQPQHF.

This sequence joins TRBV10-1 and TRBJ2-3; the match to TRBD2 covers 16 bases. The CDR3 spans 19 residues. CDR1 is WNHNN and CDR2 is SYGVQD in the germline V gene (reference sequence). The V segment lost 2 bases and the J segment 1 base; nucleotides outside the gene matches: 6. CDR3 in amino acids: CASSEPGLAGGPGTDTQYF. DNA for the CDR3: TGCGCCAGCAGTGAGCCGGGACTAGCGGGAGGGCCCGGCACAGATACGCAGTATTTT.

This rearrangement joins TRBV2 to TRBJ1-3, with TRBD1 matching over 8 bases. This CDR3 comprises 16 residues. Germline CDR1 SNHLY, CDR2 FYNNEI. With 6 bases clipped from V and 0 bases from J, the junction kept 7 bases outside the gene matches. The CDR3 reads CASSRGQGPSGNTIYF. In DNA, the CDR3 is TGTGCCAGCAGCCGAGGACAGGGACCCTCTGGAAACACCATATATTTT.

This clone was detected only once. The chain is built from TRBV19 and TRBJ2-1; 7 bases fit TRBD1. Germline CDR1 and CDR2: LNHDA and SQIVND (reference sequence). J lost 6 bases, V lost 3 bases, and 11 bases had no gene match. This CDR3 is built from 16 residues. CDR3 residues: CASSIGNPGQPNEQFF. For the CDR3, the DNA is TGTGCCAGTAGTATTGGGAACCCGGGACAGCCCAATGAGCAGTTCTTC.

DNA of the CDR3: TGTGCCAGCAGCCTGGGACTAGCGCTGGGGATGAATACGCAGTATTTT. Translated, it gives CASSLGLALGMNTQYF. The gene calls are TRBV28 and TRBJ2-3; TRBD2 matches 10 bases. The CDR3 extends over 16 amino acids. Germline assignment: CDR1 MDHEN and CDR2 SYDVKM. Trimming took 6 bases from V and 7 from J; bases not matched to a gene: 13.

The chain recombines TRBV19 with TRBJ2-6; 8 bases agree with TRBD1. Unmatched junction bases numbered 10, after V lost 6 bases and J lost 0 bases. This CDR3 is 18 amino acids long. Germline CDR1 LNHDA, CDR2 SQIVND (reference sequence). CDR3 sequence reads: CASSLTGVLSSGANVLTF. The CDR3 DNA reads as TGTGCCAGTAGCCTGACAGGGGTACTCTCCTCTGGGGCCAACGTCCTGACTTTC.

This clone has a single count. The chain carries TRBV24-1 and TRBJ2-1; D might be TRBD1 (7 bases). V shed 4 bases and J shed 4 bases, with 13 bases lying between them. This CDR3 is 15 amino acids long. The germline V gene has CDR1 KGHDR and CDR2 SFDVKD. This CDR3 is CATSEGGTDYNEQFF. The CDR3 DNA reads TGTGCCACCAGTGAGGGCGGGACAGATTACAATGAGCAGTTCTTC.

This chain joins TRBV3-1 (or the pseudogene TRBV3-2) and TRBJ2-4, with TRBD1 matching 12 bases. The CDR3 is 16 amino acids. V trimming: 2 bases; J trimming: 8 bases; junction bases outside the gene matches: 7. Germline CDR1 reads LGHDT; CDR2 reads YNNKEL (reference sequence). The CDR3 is CASSQRDRGLEDIQYF. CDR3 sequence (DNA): TGTGCCAGCAGCCAACGGGACAGGGGGCTCGAGGACATTCAGTACTTC.